This T cell receptor (beta chain) was retrieved from a study of blood T cell repertoires in COVID-19. The CDR3 length is 16 residues. V was shortened by 3 bases and J by 0 bases, with 12 bases between the two germline ends. Germline CDR1 KGHDR, CDR2 SFDVKD. Profiled with immunoSEQ multiplex PCR; TCRdb holds only in-frame clones, not every one. The sample shows about 480,000 clones, approximately 92% of them seen only once. Only one count was recorded for this clone. Sequencing was done on a sample of peripheral blood. This chain connects TRBV24-1 to TRBJ2-3, with D unresolved. This TCR came from a man younger than 35 with COVID-19, enrolled during active disease. The CDR3 loop reads CATSDPDTSSTDTQYF. The DNA of the CDR3 is TGTGCCACCAGTGATCCAGACACCTCTAGCACAGATACGCAGTATTTT.